Listed below are T cell receptor beta chains from one sample, sequenced in a study of T cells after yellow fever vaccination. Each CDR3 protein gets one entry after TCRdb re-called the 5' RACE reads with MiXCR. The repertoire holds around 260,000 distinct CDR3 sequences, with approximately 5.2% as singletons. The source material was CD4+ T cells sorted from PBMCs, sampled on the day of the yellow fever booster vaccination. The source is a man between 18 and 35 years old who received the YFV17D yellow fever vaccine. Each CDR3 is given with its conserved first and last residue. Fields, in order: D gene, V gene, clone size, J gene, CDR3 DNA, CDR3 protein. D genes are given only for firm matches. Clone sizes are given selectively: once, few, many, or a class where the clone is expanded.

>TRBD1|TRBV7-9|many|TRBJ2-7
TGTGCCAGCAGCCAGGAAGGACAGGGTTACTACGAGCAGTACTTC
CASSQEGQGYYEQYF
>TRBD2|TRBV4-1|few|TRBJ2-7
TGCGCCAGCAGCCAGACTAGCGGGGTTACCTACGAGCAGTACTTC
CASSQTSGVTYEQYF
>TRBD1|TRBV12-3/TRBV12-4|few|TRBJ1-3
TGTGCCAGCAGCACTGACAGGGGTTGGAAAGGAAACACCATATATTTT
CASSTDRGWKGNTIYF
>NA|TRBV12-3/TRBV12-4|few|TRBJ1-5
TGTGCCAGCAGCCCCGCCCCGGGGAGCAATCAGCCCCAGCATTTT
CASSPAPGSNQPQHF
>NA|TRBV5-1|NA|TRBJ2-3
TGCGCCAGCAGCTTGGGAGGGGCGACTAGCACAGATACGCAGTATTTT
CASSLGGATSTDTQYF
>NA|TRBV24-1|NA|TRBJ1-1
TGTGCCACCTCAAGGGGAAGCGGCACTGAAGCTTTCTTT
CATSRGSGTEAFF
>NA|TRBV4-1|few|TRBJ1-6
TGCGCCAGCAGCGTCGCCCTCGACGGCTATAATTCACCCCTCCACTTT
CASSVALDGYNSPLHF
>NA|TRBV7-9|many|TRBJ2-5
TGTGCCAGCAGCTTAGATTGGGGGCTTGAGACCCAGTACTTC
CASSLDWGLETQYF
>NA|TRBV12-3/TRBV12-4|few|TRBJ2-3
TGTGCCAGCAGTTTCTCGTTTCGTGGGGGAATGAGGGATACGCAGTATTTT
CASSFSFRGGMRDTQYF
>NA|TRBV5-1|few|TRBJ2-3
TGCGCCAGCAGCTCCGGCCTTCGGGCTAGCACAGATACGCAGTATTTT
CASSSGLRASTDTQYF
>NA|TRBV2|many|TRBJ2-3
TGTGCCAGCAGGGCGATGGGACAACTCACAGATACGCAGTATTTT
CASRAMGQLTDTQYF
>TRBD2|TRBV5-1|NA|TRBJ2-2
TGCGCCAGCAGCTTGGAGCCAGCGGGGGGGCCGACCGGGGAGCTGTTTTTT
CASSLEPAGGPTGELFF
>TRBD1|TRBV9|NA|TRBJ1-1
TGTGCCAGCAGCGTAGAACAGGGGCTTGAAGCTTTCTTT
CASSVEQGLEAFF
>NA|TRBV2|few|TRBJ2-4
TGTGCCAGCAGTGGACTAGTGGTCGCCAAAAACATTCAGTACTTC
CASSGLVVAKNIQYF
>NA|TRBV5-5|NA|TRBJ1-2
TGTGCCAGCAGCCTACGCCGGGGTTCATATGGCTACACCTTC
CASSLRRGSYGYTF
>NA|TRBV7-9|few|TRBJ2-2
TGTGCCAGCAGCGTGGGTACGCTTTTGCTCTTGAGCCGGGAGCTGTTTTTT
CASSVGTLLLLSRELFF
>TRBD1|TRBV10-3|NA|TRBJ1-6
TGTGCCATGCAGGGGGACAATAATTCACCCCTCCACTTT
CAMQGDNNSPLHF
>NA|TRBV3-1|few|TRBJ2-3
TGTGCCAGCAGCCTCTCCTGGGCTACAGATACGCAGTATTTT
CASSLSWATDTQYF
>TRBD1|TRBV6-2/TRBV6-3|NA|TRBJ1-5
TGTGCCAGCAGGCCGACAGGGAATCAGCCCCAGCATTTT
CASRPTGNQPQHF
>NA|TRBV24-1|few|TRBJ2-1
TGTGCCACCAGTGACAATTCGGCACAACTAGAGGCTGAGCAGTTCTTC
CATSDNSAQLEAEQFF
>NA|TRBV5-1|many|TRBJ2-5
TGCGCCAGCAGCGCAGGGTGGGGTAATCAGGAGACCCAGTACTTC
CASSAGWGNQETQYF
>NA|TRBV7-2|NA|TRBJ2-3
TGTGCCAGCAGCTCCGGGGACCGAGCCTCACATGGCGCAGATACGCAGTATTTT
CASSSGDRASHGADTQYF
>NA|TRBV7-2|many|TRBJ2-4
TGTGCCAGCAGCTCCCTACGAAGGGACATTCAGTACTTC
CASSSLRRDIQYF
>TRBD1|TRBV5-1|few|TRBJ2-1
TGCGCCAGCAGCCCACGACAGGGGGCTGGTAATGAGCAGTTCTTC
CASSPRQGAGNEQFF
>NA|TRBV12-3/TRBV12-4|few|TRBJ1-5
TGTGCCAGCAGTCCCATGGGGGGCGCGGGAAGCAATCAGCCCCAGCATTTT
CASSPMGGAGSNQPQHF
>NA|TRBV11-2|NA|TRBJ2-7
TGTGCCAGCAGCTCGGTTCGACGGAGCCGGAGCTCCTACGAGCAGTACTTC
CASSSVRRSRSSYEQYF
>TRBD1|TRBV11-2|NA|TRBJ2-1
TGTGCCAGCATCCGACCTCCCGGGACAGGTAAATCCTACAATGAGCAGTTCTTC
CASIRPPGTGKSYNEQFF